This TCR beta chain was identified during a study of CD8+CD57+ T cells in acquired aplastic anemia. Study at large: Sorted CD4+ and CD8+ cell DNA averaged around 3 ug.

Study results and limitations: Found in both controls and patients were around 31 CD8+ CDR3 sequences.

Only patients with CD8+CD57+ cell expansion on flow cytometry were chosen for sequencing. Each of the patients presented with severe acquired aplastic anemia. Patients had undergone no therapy by the time their blood was sampled. Genomic DNA templated the TCR beta VDJ and CDR3 profiling. TCRdb fed the reads into MiXCR, producing one record per CDR3 protein. In the table there are 220,000 or so distinct CDR3 sequences, less than 75% of which are singletons. With regard to this clonotype: Its antigen remains unidentified.

The sample comprised sorted CD4+, CD8+, or CD8+CD57+ T cells (not recorded which) from PBMCs. The source is a human donor with aplastic anemia.

CDR3 protein: CATSDFLGADGYTF. In DNA, the CDR3 is TGTGCCACCAGTGATTTTTTGGGGGCGGATGGCTACACCTTC. The gene calls are TRBV24-1 and TRBJ1-2, with D possibly being TRBD1 (6 bases). Trimming left V 1 base short and J 6 bases short, with 11 bases between. The CDR3 runs 14 residues. Germline V gene lookup returns CDR1 KGHDR and CDR2 SFDVKD.